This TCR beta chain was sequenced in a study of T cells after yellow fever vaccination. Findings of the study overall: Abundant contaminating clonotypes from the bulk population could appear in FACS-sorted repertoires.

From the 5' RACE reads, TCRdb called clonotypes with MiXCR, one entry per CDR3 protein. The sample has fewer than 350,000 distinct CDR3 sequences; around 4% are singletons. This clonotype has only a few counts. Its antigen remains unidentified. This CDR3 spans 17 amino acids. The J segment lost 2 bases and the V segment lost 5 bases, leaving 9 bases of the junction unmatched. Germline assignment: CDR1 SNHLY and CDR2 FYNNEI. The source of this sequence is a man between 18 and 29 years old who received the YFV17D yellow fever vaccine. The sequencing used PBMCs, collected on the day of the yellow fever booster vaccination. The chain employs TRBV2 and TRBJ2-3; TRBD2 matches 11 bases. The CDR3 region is CASSNTGLAGLTDTQYF. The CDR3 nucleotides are TGTGCCAGCAGTAATACCGGACTAGCGGGCCTCACAGATACGCAGTATTTT.